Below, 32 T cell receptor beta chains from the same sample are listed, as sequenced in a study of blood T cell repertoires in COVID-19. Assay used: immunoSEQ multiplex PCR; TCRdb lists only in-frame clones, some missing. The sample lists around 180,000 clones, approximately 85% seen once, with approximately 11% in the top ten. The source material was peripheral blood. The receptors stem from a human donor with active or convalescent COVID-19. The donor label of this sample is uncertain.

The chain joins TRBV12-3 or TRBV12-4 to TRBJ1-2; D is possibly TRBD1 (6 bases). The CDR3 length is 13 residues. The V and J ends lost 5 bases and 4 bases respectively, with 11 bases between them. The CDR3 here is CASSPGVAYGYTF. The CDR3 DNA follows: TGTGCCAGCAGTCCAGGGGTGGCCTATGGCTACACCTTC.

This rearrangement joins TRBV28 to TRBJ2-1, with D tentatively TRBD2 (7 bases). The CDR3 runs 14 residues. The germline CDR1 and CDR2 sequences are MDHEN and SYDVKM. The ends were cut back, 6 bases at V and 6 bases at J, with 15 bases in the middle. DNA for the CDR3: TGTGCCAGCAGCAAGATGGGGGGGCGCAATGAGCAGTTCTTC. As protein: CASSKMGGRNEQFF.

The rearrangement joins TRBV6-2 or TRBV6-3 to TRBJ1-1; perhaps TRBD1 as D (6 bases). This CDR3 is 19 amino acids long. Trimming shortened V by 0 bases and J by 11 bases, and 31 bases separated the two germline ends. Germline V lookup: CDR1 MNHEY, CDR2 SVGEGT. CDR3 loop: CASSYSILAPQQGGQEAFF. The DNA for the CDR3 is TGTGCCAGCAGTTACTCGATCTTAGCCCCCCAACAGGGCGGGCAAGAGGCTTTCTTT.

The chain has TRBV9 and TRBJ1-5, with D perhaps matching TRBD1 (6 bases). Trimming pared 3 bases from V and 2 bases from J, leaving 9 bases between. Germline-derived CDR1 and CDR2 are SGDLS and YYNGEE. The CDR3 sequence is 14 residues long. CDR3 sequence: CASSAAGGNQPQHF. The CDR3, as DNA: TGTGCCAGCAGCGCCGCAGGGGGCAATCAGCCCCAGCATTTT.

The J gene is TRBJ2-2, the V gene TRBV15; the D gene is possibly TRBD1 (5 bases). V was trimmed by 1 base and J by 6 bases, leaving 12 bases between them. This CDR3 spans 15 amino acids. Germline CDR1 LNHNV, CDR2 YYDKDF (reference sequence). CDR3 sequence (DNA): TGTGCCACCAGCAGAGGACAGTCAGAGGCCGGGGAGCTGTTTTTT. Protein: CATSRGQSEAGELFF.

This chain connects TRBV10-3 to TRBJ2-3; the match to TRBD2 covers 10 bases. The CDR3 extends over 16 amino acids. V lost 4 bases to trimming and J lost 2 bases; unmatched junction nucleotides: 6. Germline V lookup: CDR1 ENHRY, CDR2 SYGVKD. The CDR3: CAISGEGTSATDTQYF. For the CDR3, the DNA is TGTGCCATCAGTGGTGAGGGGACTAGCGCCACAGATACGCAGTATTTT.

The CDR3 nucleotides read TGTGCCATCAGTGAGCCTGGGGCAGCGAGTTATGGCTACACCTTC. Protein product: CAISEPGAASYGYTF. The chain recombines TRBV10-3 with TRBJ1-2; tentative D call: TRBD1 (5 bases). Trimming left V 2 bases short and J 5 bases short, with 15 bases between. Germline CDR1 ENHRY, CDR2 SYGVKD. CDR3 length equals 15 residues.

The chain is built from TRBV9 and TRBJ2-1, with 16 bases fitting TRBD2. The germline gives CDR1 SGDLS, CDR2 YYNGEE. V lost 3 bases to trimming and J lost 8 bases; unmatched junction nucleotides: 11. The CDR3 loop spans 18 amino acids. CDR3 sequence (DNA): TGTGCCAGCAGCGACGGGGGACTAGCGGGAGGGTTCGGCGATGAGCAGTTCTTC. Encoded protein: CASSDGGLAGGFGDEQFF.

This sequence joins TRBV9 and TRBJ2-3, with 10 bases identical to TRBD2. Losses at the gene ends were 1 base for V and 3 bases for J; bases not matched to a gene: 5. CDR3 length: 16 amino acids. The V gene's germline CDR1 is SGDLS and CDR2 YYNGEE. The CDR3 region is CASSVTSGIHTDTQYF. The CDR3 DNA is TGTGCCAGCAGCGTAACTAGCGGGATACATACAGATACGCAGTATTTT.

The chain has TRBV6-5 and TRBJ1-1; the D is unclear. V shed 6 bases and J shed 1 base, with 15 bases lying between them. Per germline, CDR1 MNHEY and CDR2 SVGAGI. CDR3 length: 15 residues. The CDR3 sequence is CASSRGPLKNTEAFF. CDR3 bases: TGTGCCAGCAGCCGAGGGCCATTGAAGAACACTGAAGCTTTCTTT.

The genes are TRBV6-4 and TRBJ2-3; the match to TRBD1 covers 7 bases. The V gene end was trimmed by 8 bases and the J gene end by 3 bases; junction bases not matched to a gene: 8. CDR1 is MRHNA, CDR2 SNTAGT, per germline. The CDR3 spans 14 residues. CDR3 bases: TGTGCCAGCCGCGAGACAGGGCAAACAGATACGCAGTATTTT. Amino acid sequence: CASRETGQTDTQYF.

CDR3 region: CASSFMGREQFF. In nucleotides, the CDR3 is TGTGCCAGTAGTTTCATGGGGCGTGAGCAGTTCTTC. The V gene is TRBV19, the J gene TRBJ2-1; TRBD1 is a possible D gene (5 bases). The CDR3 is made up of 12 amino acids. Trimming shortened V by 5 bases and J by 9 bases, and 11 bases separated the two germline ends. Germline CDR1 reads LNHDA; CDR2 reads SQIVND (reference sequence).

CDR3 coding DNA: TGTGCCAGCAGCTTAGGGCTGTGGCAGGGGGGAGAGCAGTACTTC. Its protein product is CASSLGLWQGGEQYF. The chain has TRBV7-2 and TRBJ2-7, with a weak D call TRBD1 (7 bases). V was shortened by 1 base and J by 7 bases, with 17 bases between the two germline ends. Germline V CDR1 and CDR2: SGHTA, FQGNSA. The CDR3 runs to 15 residues.

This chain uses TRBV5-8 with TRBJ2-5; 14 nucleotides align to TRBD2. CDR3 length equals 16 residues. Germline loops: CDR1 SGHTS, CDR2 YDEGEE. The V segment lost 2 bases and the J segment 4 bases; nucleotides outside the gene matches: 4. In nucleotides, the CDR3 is TGTGCCAGCAGCTTAGGACTAGCGGGAGGACTAGAGACCCAGTACTTC. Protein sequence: CASSLGLAGGLETQYF.

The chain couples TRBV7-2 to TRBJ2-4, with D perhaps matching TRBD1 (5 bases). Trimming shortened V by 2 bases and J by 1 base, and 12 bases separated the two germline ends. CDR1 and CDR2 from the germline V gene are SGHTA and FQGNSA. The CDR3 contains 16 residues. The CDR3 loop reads CASSLSQGPAKNIQYF. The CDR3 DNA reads TGTGCCAGCAGCTTAAGCCAGGGTCCCGCCAAAAACATTCAGTACTTC.

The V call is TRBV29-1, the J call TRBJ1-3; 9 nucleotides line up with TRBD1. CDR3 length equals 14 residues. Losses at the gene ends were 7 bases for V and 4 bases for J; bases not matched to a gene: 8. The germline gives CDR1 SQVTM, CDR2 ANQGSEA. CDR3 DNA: TGCAGCGCCGGGGGGACAGGGATAGGAAACACCATATATTTT. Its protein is CSAGGTGIGNTIYF.

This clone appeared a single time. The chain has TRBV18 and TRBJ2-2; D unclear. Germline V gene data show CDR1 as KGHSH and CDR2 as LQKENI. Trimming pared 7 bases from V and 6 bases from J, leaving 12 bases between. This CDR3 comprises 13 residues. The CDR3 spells CASLITSAGELFF. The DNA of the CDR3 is TGTGCCAGCTTGATCACCAGTGCCGGGGAGCTGTTTTTT.

As DNA, the CDR3 is TGTGCCAGCAGCTCATGGGGGCTAGCGGGAGGGCGAACAGATACGCAGTATTTT. It is translated as CASSSWGLAGGRTDTQYF. V is TRBV11-3 and J is TRBJ2-3; 12 nucleotides line up with TRBD2. V shed 4 bases, J shed 3 bases, and the junction held 11 bases outside the gene matches. The CDR3 loop spans 18 amino acids. The V gene's germline CDR1 is SGHNT and CDR2 YENEEA.

The CDR3 sequence: CASSLRLAGGPDTQYF. The CDR3 nucleotides read TGTGCCAGCAGCCTGAGACTAGCGGGGGGGCCAGATACGCAGTATTTT. The chain combines TRBV7-2 with TRBJ2-3, with TRBD2 identical over 14 bases. Germline CDR1 is SGHTA and CDR2 is FQGNSA. The CDR3 spans 16 residues. Trimming removed 5 bases from V and 4 bases from J; junction bases left unmatched: 5.

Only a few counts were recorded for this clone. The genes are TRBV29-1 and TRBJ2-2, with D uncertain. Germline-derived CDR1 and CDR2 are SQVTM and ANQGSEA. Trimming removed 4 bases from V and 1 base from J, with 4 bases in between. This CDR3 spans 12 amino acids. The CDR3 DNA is TGCAGCGTTGCTTGGAACACCGGGGAGCTGTTTTTT. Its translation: CSVAWNTGELFF.

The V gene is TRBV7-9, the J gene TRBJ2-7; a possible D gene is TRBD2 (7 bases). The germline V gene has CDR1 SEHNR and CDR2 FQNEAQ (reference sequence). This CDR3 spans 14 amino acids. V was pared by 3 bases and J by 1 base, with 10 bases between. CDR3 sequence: CASSLGGLSYEQYF. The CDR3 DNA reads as TGTGCCAGCAGCTTGGGGGGGCTATCCTACGAGCAGTACTTC.

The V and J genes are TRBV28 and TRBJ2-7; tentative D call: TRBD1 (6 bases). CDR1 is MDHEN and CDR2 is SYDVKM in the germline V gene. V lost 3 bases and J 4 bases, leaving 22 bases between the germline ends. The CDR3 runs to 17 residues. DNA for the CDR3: TGTGCCAGCAGTTTGGTTGGGACACGAGTCGCCCCTTACGAGCAGTACTTC. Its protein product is CASSLVGTRVAPYEQYF.

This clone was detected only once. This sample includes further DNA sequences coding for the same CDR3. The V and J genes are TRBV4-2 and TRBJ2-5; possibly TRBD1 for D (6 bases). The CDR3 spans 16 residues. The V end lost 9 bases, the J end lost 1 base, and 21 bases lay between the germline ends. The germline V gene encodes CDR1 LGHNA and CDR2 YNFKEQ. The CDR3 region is CASSEAYGTIQETQYF. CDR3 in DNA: TGTGCCAGTAGCGAAGCATATGGGACAATCCAAGAGACCCAGTACTTC.

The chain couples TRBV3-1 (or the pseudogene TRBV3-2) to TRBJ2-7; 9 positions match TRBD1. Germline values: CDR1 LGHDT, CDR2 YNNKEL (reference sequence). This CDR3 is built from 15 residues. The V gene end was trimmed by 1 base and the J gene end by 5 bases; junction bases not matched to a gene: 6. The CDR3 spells CASSQAGTGPNEQYF. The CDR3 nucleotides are TGTGCCAGCAGCCAAGCTGGGACAGGGCCCAACGAGCAGTACTTC.

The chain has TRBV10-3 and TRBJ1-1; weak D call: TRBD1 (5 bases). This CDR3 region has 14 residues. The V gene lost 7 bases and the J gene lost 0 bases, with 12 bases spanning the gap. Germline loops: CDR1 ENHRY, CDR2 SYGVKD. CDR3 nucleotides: TGTGCCATCAAAGGGGATACCATGAACACTGAAGCTTTCTTT. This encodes CAIKGDTMNTEAFF.

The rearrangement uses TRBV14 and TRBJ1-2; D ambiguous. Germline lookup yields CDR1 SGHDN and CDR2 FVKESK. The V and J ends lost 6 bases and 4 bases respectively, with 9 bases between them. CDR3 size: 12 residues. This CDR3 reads CASSQIAYGYTF. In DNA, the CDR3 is TGTGCCAGCAGTCAAATAGCCTATGGCTACACCTTC. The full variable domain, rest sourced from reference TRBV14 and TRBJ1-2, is EAGVTQFPSHSVIEKGQTVTLRCDPISGHDNLYWYRRVMGKEIKFLLHFVKESKQDESGMPNNRFLAERTGGTYSTLKVQPAELEDSGVYFCASSQIAYGYTFGSGTRLTVV.

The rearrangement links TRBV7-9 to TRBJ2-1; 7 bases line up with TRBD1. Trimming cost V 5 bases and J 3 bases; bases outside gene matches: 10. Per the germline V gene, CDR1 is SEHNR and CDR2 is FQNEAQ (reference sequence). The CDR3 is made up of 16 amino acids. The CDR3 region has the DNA TGTGCCAGCAGCCCTAACACCGGGACAGACTACAATGAGCAGTTCTTC. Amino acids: CASSPNTGTDYNEQFF.

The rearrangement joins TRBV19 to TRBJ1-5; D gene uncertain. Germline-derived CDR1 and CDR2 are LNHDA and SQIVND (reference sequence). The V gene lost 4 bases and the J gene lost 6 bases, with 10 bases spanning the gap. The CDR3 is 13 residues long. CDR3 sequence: CASSSQRGQPQHF. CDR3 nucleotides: TGTGCCAGTAGTAGCCAGCGAGGTCAGCCCCAGCATTTT.

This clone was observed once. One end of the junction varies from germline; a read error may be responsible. The CDR3 sequence is CASAPPGQSSGNTIYF. CDR3 DNA: TGTGCCAGCGCACCCCCGGGACAGTCCTCTGGAAACACCATATATTTT. The V call is TRBV18, the J call TRBJ1-3; 7 nucleotides match TRBD1. Per the germline V gene, CDR1 is KGHSH and CDR2 is LQKENI. The CDR3 extends over 16 amino acids.

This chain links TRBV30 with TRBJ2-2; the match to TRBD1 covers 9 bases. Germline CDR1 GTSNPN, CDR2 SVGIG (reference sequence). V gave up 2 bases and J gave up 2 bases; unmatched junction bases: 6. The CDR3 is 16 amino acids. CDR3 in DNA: TGTGCCTGGAGTACGGGACAGGGAAGAAACACCGGGGAGCTGTTTTTT. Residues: CAWSTGQGRNTGELFF.

The CDR3 DNA follows: TGCGCCAGCAGCCCGGGACAGGGGTTTGGCTACACCTTC. Translation gives CASSPGQGFGYTF. The V and J genes are TRBV5-1 and TRBJ1-2, with 10 bases aligning to TRBD1. The V segment lost 4 bases and the J segment 7 bases; nucleotides outside the gene matches: 4. CDR3 length: 13 residues. CDR1 and CDR2 (germline): SGHRS, YFSETQ.

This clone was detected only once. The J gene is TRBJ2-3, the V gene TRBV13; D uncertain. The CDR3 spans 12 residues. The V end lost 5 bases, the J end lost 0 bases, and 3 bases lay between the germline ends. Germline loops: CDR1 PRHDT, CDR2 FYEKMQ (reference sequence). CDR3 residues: CASSTSTDTQYF. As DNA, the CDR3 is TGTGCCAGCAGCACAAGCACAGATACGCAGTATTTT.